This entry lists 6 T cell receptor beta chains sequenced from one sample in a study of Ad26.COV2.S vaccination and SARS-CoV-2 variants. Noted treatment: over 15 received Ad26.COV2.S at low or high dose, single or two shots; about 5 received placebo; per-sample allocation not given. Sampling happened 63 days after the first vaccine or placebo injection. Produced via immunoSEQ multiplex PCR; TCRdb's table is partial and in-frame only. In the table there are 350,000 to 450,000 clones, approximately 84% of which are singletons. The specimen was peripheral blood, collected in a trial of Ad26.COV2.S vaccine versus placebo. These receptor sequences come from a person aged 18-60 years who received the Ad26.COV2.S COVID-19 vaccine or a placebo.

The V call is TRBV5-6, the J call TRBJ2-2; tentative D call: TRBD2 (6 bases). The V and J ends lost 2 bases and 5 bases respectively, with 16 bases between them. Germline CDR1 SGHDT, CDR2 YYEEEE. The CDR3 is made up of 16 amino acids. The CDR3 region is CASSFGLRAGTGELFF. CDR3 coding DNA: TGTGCCAGCAGCTTTGGATTAAGGGCGGGGACCGGGGAGCTGTTTTTT. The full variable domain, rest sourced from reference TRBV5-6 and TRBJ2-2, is DAGVTQSPTHLIKTRGQQVTLRCSPKSGHDTVSWYQQALGQGPQFIFQYYEEEERQRGNFPDRFSGHQFPNYSSELNVNALLLGDSALYLCASSFGLRAGTGELFFGEGSRLTVL.

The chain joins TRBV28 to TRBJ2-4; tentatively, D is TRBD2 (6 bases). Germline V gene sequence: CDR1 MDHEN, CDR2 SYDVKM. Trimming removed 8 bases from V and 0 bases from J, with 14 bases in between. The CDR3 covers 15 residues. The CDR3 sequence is CASRSGGLAKNIQYF. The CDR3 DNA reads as TGTGCCAGCCGGTCCGGGGGACTAGCCAAAAACATTCAGTACTTC.

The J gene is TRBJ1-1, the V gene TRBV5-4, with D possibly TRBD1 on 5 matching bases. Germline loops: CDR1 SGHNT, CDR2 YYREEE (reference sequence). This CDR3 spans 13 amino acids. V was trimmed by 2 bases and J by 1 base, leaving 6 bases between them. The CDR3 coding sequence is TGTGCCAGCAGCTTCGACAGGAACACTGAAGCTTTCTTT. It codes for CASSFDRNTEAFF.

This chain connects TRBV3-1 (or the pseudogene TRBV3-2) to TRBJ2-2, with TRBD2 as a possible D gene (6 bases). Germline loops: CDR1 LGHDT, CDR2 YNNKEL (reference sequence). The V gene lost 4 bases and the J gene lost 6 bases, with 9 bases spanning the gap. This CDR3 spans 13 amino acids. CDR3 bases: TGTGCCAGCAGCCTCCTAGCGTCCGGGGAGCTGTTTTTT. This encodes CASSLLASGELFF.

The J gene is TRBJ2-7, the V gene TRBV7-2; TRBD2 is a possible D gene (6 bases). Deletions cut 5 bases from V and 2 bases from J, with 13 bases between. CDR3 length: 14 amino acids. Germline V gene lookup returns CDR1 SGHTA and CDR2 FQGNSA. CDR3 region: CASSLGGSAYEQYF. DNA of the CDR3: TGTGCCAGCAGCCTCGGGGGTAGCGCCTACGAGCAGTACTTC.

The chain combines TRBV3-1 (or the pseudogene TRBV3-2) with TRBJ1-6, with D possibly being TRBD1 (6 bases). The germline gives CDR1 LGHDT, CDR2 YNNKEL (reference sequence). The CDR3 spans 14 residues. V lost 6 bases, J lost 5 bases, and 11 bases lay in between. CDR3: CASSWDTNNSPLHF. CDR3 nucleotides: TGTGCCAGCAGTTGGGACACGAATAATTCACCCCTCCACTTT.